A selection of T cell receptor beta chains follows, all from one sample in a study of T cell repertoires in cytomegalovirus infection. TCRdb reprocessed the reads with MiXCR, giving one entry per CDR3 protein. The profile shows a few hundred thousand distinct CDR3 sequences, 33% of them singletons. Their recognized antigens are unknown. The source material was cultured PBMCs, sampled from culture after CMV antigen stimulation. The receptor source for this set is a human donor in good health (CMV status not recorded). Some clones in this sample may be carry-over from other donors' samples. CDR3s include the opening cysteine and the closing phenylalanine or tryptophan. A D gene is named only where the DNA matches it firmly. Clone size is stated in some rows and not others, as once, few, many or a class when expanded.

d_call,v_call,j_call,clone_size,cdr3_aa,cdr3_nt
.,TRBV4-1,TRBJ2-2,few,CASSQAAGTNTGELFF,TGCGCCAGCAGCCAAGCCGCAGGGACGAACACCGGGGAGCTGTTTTTT
.,TRBV3-1,TRBJ2-5,.,CASSRLMYQETQYF,TGTGCCAGCAGCCGTTTAATGTACCAAGAGACCCAGTACTTC
TRBD1,TRBV4-2,TRBJ1-2,.,CASSQHQGDRSMGYTF,TGTGCCAGCAGCCAACATCAAGGGGACAGGTCTATGGGCTACACCTTC
TRBD2,TRBV18,TRBJ2-7,many,CASSPYGTSGRGYEQYF,TGTGCCAGCTCACCCTACGGGACTAGCGGGAGGGGCTACGAGCAGTACTTC
.,TRBV19,TRBJ2-1,.,CASSSGSSMEQFF,TGTGCCAGTAGCTCGGGCTCCTCCATGGAGCAGTTCTTC
TRBD2,TRBV24-1,TRBJ2-1,.,CATSSPDSGFSYNEQFF,TGTGCCACCTCCTCGCCCGATAGCGGGTTCTCCTACAATGAGCAGTTCTTC
.,TRBV7-2,TRBJ1-2,few,CASSLEAAGNYGYTF,TGTGCCAGCAGCTTAGAGGCGGCAGGGAACTATGGCTACACCTTC
TRBD1,TRBV28,TRBJ1-5,.,CASSPPQGAKRQPQHF,TGTGCCAGCAGTCCGCCCCAGGGGGCGAAACGCCAGCCCCAGCATTTT
TRBD1,TRBV18,TRBJ1-3,.,CASSPVPGTGSGNTIYF,TGTGCCAGCTCACCTGTTCCCGGGACAGGGTCTGGAAACACCATATATTTT
TRBD1,TRBV12-3/TRBV12-4,TRBJ1-2,few,CASSLRTGGNYGYTF,TGTGCCAGCAGTCTGCGGACAGGAGGGAACTATGGCTACACCTTC
TRBD2,TRBV20-1,TRBJ2-1,.,CSARDWLAGGNEQFF,TGCAGTGCTAGAGATTGGCTAGCGGGAGGCAATGAGCAGTTCTTC
.,TRBV28,TRBJ2-1,few,CASSFRVAAQFF,TGTGCCAGCAGTTTTCGGGTAGCGGCGCAGTTCTTC
TRBD2,TRBV19,TRBJ2-3,many,CASSTSLQDTQYF,TGTGCCAGTTCGACTAGCCTACAGGATACGCAGTATTTT
.,TRBV7-6,TRBJ1-1,few,CASSLFGRREAFF,TGTGCCAGCAGCTTATTTGGGAGGCGTGAAGCTTTCTTT
TRBD1,TRBV7-2,TRBJ2-7,.,CASSSDRGGEQYF,TGTGCCAGCAGCTCCGACAGGGGAGGCGAGCAGTACTTC
.,TRBV20-1,TRBJ2-1,few,CSARDVSSYNEQFF,TGCAGTGCTAGAGATGTCAGCTCCTACAATGAGCAGTTCTTC
TRBD2,TRBV7-6,TRBJ2-3,few,CASSSRGGVDTQYF,TGTGCCAGCAGCTCAAGGGGAGGGGTAGATACGCAGTATTTT
.,TRBV4-3,TRBJ1-1,few,CASSQARYVNTEAFF,TGCGCCAGCAGCCAAGCCCGTTATGTGAACACTGAAGCTTTCTTT
TRBD1,TRBV7-2,TRBJ2-6,many,CASSLRRTGGSGANVLTF,TGTGCCAGCAGCTTAAGGCGGACAGGGGGGTCCGGGGCCAACGTCCTGACTTTC
TRBD2,TRBV7-2,TRBJ2-7,many,CASRALAGAEQYF,TGTGCCAGCAGGGCACTAGCGGGAGCCGAGCAGTACTTC
.,TRBV30,TRBJ2-5,few,CAWSPRETQYF,TGTGCCTGGAGTCCCCGCGAGACCCAGTACTTC
.,TRBV6-2/TRBV6-3,TRBJ2-1,.,CASSYRPVEHEQFF,TGTGCCAGCAGTTATAGGCCAGTGGAACATGAGCAGTTCTTC
TRBD2,TRBV30,TRBJ2-1,.,CAWTRGGLEQFF,TGTGCCTGGACCCGGGGGGGATTAGAGCAGTTCTTC
.,TRBV27,TRBJ1-1,.,CASSLYIGGTEAFF,TGTGCCAGCAGTTTATACATAGGAGGTACTGAAGCTTTCTTT
TRBD1,TRBV12-3/TRBV12-4,TRBJ2-3,.,CASSVTGGPDTQYF,TGTGCCAGCAGTGTTACAGGGGGCCCAGATACGCAGTATTTT
TRBD1,TRBV12-3/TRBV12-4,TRBJ1-5,few,CASSLGTGSLPQHF,TGTGCCAGCAGCCTCGGGACAGGGAGCCTTCCCCAGCATTTT
.,TRBV7-2,TRBJ2-1,.,CASSPRSIRNNEQFF,TGTGCCAGCAGCCCCCGGAGTATCCGAAACAATGAGCAGTTCTTC
.,TRBV15,TRBJ2-2,.,CATSSAISSGGLLNTGELFF,TGTGCCACCAGCAGCGCTATTTCAAGTGGGGGACTCCTGAACACCGGGGAGCTGTTTTTT
.,TRBV24-1,TRBJ2-1,few,CATSDRSVNYNEQFF,TGTGCCACCAGTGATCGGAGCGTCAACTACAATGAGCAGTTCTTC
.,TRBV14,TRBJ1-3,.,CASSLPGSFSGNTIYF,TGTGCCAGCAGCCTTCCGGGATCTTTCTCTGGAAACACCATATATTTT
.,TRBV6-2/TRBV6-3,TRBJ2-5,.,CASRRQAGPIQETQYF,TGTGCCAGCAGGCGCCAAGCCGGGCCAATCCAAGAGACCCAGTACTTC
.,TRBV30,TRBJ1-1,few,CAWTQRNTEAFF,TGTGCCTGGACCCAGCGAAACACTGAAGCTTTCTTT
.,TRBV20-1,TRBJ2-7,.,CSARDDRFSYEQYF,TGCAGTGCTAGAGACGACAGATTCTCCTACGAGCAGTACTTC
.,TRBV15,TRBJ2-5,.,CATREGFQETQYF,TGTGCCACCCGAGAGGGGTTCCAAGAGACCCAGTACTTC
TRBD1,TRBV5-1,TRBJ1-2,.,CASSLDWTGPGYTF,TGCGCCAGCAGCTTGGACTGGACAGGGCCCGGCTACACCTTC
.,TRBV4-3,TRBJ2-3,few,CASSQDLRPDTQYF,TGCGCCAGCAGCCAAGATTTGAGGCCAGATACGCAGTATTTT
.,TRBV7-8,TRBJ1-4,many,CASSFSGFRNEKLFF,TGTGCCAGCAGCTTTTCGGGGTTTCGAAATGAAAAACTGTTTTTT
.,TRBV7-2,TRBJ1-2,many,CASRPKGGWDGYTF,TGTGCCAGCAGACCTAAGGGGGGTTGGGATGGCTACACCTTC
TRBD2,TRBV12-3/TRBV12-4,TRBJ2-1,few,CASRTIGAGEEEQFF,TGTGCCAGCAGGACTATCGGGGCGGGAGAGGAAGAGCAGTTCTTC
TRBD1,TRBV15,TRBJ2-5,.,CATSVDRGVWETQYF,TGTGCCACCAGCGTCGACAGGGGAGTGTGGGAGACCCAGTACTTC
.,TRBV6-6,TRBJ2-7,few,CATQTHKTYEQYF,TGTGCCACCCAGACACATAAGACCTACGAGCAGTACTTC